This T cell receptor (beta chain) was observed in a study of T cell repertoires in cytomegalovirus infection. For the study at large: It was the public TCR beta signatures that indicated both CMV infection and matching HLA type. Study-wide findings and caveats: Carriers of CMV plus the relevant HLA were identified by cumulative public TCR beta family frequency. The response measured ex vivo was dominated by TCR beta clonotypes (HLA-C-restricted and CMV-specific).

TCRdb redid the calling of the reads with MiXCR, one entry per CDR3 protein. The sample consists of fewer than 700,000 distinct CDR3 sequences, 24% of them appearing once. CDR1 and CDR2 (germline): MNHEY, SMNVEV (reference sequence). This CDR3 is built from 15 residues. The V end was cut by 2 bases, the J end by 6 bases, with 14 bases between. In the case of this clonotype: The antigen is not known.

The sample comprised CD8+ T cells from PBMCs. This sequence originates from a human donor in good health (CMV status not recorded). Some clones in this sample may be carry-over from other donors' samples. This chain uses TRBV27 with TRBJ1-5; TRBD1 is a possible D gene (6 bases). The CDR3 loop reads CASSLRGARGQPQHF. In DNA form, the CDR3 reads TGTGCCAGCAGTTTAAGGGGGGCTCGGGGTCAGCCCCAGCATTTT.